A selection of T cell receptor beta chains follows, all from one sample in a study of a mutant IDH1 vaccine in newly diagnosed glioma. The antigens of these receptors remain unknown. The assay was immunoSEQ multiplex PCR, and TCRdb's table has in-frame clones only and misses some. Here the sample spans more than 55,000 clones, about 81% being singletons. Sequenced here: PBMCs, sampled from a glioma patient whose treatment included an IDH1 peptide vaccine. These receptors all come from a woman in her thirties or forties with glioma. Some clones in this sample may be carry-over from other donors' samples. CDR3s include the opening cysteine and the closing phenylalanine or tryptophan. D genes are given only for firm matches. Clone size is shown for a subset of rows, as once, few, many or a class of expanded clone.

d_call: NA; clone_size: NA; v_call: TRBV5-4; cdr3_aa: CATSSWGGGDQPQHF
d_call: TRBD1; clone_size: NA; v_call: TRBV19; cdr3_aa: CASKTSGTGGYEQYF
d_call: NA; clone_size: NA; v_call: TRBV14; cdr3_aa: CASSHPRDWRQMNTEAFF
d_call: TRBD1; clone_size: NA; v_call: TRBV11-2; cdr3_aa: CASSFAPGGAYEQYF
d_call: NA; clone_size: NA; v_call: TRBV29-1; cdr3_aa: CSVWGGGNTEAFF
d_call: NA; clone_size: NA; v_call: TRBV27; cdr3_aa: CASSLFPDRSEKLFF
d_call: NA; clone_size: NA; v_call: TRBV4-1; cdr3_aa: CASSQGLGRSYNEQFF
d_call: NA; clone_size: NA; v_call: TRBV12-5; cdr3_aa: CASGPGQSLNEKLFF
d_call: NA; clone_size: once; v_call: TRBV4-2; cdr3_aa: CASSQRSGMSTDTQYF
d_call: NA; clone_size: few; v_call: TRBV7-9; cdr3_aa: CASSGPTGPDGYTF
d_call: TRBD1; clone_size: NA; v_call: TRBV7-8; cdr3_aa: CASSLAGTGLGEQYF
d_call: NA; clone_size: few; v_call: TRBV4-1; cdr3_aa: CASSQLGRLNTEAFF
d_call: TRBD2; clone_size: once; v_call: TRBV29-1; cdr3_aa: CSVEGVAGGLETQYF
d_call: NA; clone_size: NA; v_call: TRBV19; cdr3_aa: CASSISPVVGAFF
d_call: NA; clone_size: few; v_call: TRBV30; cdr3_aa: CAWRQLHSGNTIYF
d_call: NA; clone_size: NA; v_call: TRBV5-4; cdr3_aa: CASPTACRQSSYNSPLHF
d_call: NA; clone_size: NA; v_call: TRBV7-8; cdr3_aa: CASSLAGSGGTEAFF
d_call: NA; clone_size: NA; v_call: TRBV30; cdr3_aa: CAWSPPSYNSPLHF
d_call: TRBD2; clone_size: NA; v_call: TRBV11-2; cdr3_aa: CASSFTSGVETRRYEQYF
d_call: NA; clone_size: NA; v_call: TRBV13; cdr3_aa: CASSLGERGRAEAFF
d_call: NA; clone_size: few; v_call: TRBV6-1; cdr3_aa: CASILRGTEAFF
d_call: NA; clone_size: NA; v_call: TRBV7-9; cdr3_aa: CASSPHERGGYTF
d_call: TRBD2; clone_size: NA; v_call: TRBV5-1; cdr3_aa: CASSRGVSYEQYF